This paragraph reports one T cell receptor (beta chain). Antigen specificity is unknown. The data were obtained in a study of OX40 agonist ivuxolimab in advanced cancers. Study-level results: Relative to CD4+ cells, CD8+ T cells on average had more expanded clones. Dosing at 0.1 to 3.0 mg/kg was accompanied by clonal expansion of CD4+ and CD8+ blood T cells by week 6. Antigen specificity of clonally expanded peripheral T cells was not established.

Sequencing used immunoSEQ multiplex PCR; TCRdb keeps in-frame clones, though not all of them. The repertoire includes tens of thousands of clones, about 76% of them detected once, and about 17% sits in the top ten. Anyone with autoimmune disease history or systemic immunosuppression was excluded. The CDR3 length is 15 residues. The V end was cut by 2 bases, the J end by 3 bases, with 12 bases between. The germline gives CDR1 SEHNR, CDR2 FQNEAQ (reference sequence). Sequencing was performed on CD4+ or CD8+ T cells sorted from blood, taken in a trial of the OX40 agonist ivuxolimab. V is TRBV7-9 and J is TRBJ2-3; D is uncertain. The clonotype comes from an adult with an advanced solid tumor such as melanoma, head and neck, liver or kidney cancer. The CDR3 nucleotides are TGTGCCAGCAGCTTACTGCTCTCCATGACAGATACGCAGTATTTT. Translation gives CASSLLLSMTDTQYF. Full variable domain (rest looked up from reference TRBV7-9 and TRBJ2-3): DTGVSQNPRHKITKRGQNVTFRCDPISEHNRLYWYRQTLGQGPEFLTYFQNEAQLEKSRLLSDRFSAERPKGSFSTLEIQRTEQGDSAMYLCASSLLLSMTDTQYFGPGTRLTVL.